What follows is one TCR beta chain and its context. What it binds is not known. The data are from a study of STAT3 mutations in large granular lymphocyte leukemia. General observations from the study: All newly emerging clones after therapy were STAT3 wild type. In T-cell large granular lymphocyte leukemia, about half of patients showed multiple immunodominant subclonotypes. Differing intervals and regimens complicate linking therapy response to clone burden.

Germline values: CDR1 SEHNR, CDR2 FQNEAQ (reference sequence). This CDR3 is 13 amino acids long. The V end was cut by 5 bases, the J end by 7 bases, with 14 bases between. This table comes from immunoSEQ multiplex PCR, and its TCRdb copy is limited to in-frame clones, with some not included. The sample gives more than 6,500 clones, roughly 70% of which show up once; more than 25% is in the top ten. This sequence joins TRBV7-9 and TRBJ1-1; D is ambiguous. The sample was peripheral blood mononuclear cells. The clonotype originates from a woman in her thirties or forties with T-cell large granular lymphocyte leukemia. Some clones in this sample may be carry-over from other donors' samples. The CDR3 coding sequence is TGTGCCAGCAGCCTCGCGGGAGTGATTGAAGCTTTCTTT. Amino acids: CASSLAGVIEAFF.